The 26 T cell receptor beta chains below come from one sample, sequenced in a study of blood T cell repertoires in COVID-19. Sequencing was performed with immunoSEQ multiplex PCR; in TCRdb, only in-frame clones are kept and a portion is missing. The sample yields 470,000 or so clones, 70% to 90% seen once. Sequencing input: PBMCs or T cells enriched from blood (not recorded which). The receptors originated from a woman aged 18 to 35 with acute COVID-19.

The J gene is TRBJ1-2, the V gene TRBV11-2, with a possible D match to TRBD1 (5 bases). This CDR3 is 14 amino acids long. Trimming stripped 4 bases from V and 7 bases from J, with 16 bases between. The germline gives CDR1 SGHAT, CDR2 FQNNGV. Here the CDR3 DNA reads TGTGCCAGCAGCTCCCCGGGTTTGGGGCGTGGCTACACCTTC. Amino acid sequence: CASSSPGLGRGYTF.

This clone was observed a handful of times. The CDR3 nucleotides are TGTGCCAGCAGTTTAGCGGGATTGGACGAGCAGTACTTC. This sequence encodes CASSLAGLDEQYF. V and J are TRBV27 and TRBJ2-7; D is perhaps TRBD2 (6 bases). The V end was cut by 2 bases, the J end by 5 bases, with 10 bases between. Looked up from germline, CDR1 is MNHEY and CDR2 is SMNVEV (reference sequence). The CDR3 sequence is 13 residues long.

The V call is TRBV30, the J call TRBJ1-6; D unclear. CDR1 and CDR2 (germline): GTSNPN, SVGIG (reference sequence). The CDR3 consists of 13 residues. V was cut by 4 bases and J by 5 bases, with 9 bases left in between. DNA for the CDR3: TGTGCCTGGACTTATCTCCATAATTCACCCCTCCACTTT. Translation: CAWTYLHNSPLHF. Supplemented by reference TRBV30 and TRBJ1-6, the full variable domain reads SQTIHQWPATLVQPVGSPLSLECTVEGTSNPNLYWYRQAAGRGLQLLFYSVGIGQISSEVPQNLSASRPQDRQFILSSKKLLLSDSGFYLCAWTYLHNSPLHFGNGTRLTVT.

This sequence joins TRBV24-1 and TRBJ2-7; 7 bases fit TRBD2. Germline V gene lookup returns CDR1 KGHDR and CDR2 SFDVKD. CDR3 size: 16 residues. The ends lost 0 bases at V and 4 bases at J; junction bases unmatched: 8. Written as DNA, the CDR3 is TGTGCCACCAGTGATTTGGGGGCTAGCGGACTGTACGAGCAGTACTTC. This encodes CATSDLGASGLYEQYF.

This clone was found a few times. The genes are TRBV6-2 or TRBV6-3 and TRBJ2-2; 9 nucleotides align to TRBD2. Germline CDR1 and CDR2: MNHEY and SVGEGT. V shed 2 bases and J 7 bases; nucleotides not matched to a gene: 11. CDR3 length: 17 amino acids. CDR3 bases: TGTGCCAGCAGTTACCAGCGGGTTAGCGGGAGCGGCGGGGAGCTGTTTTTT. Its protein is CASSYQRVSGSGGELFF.

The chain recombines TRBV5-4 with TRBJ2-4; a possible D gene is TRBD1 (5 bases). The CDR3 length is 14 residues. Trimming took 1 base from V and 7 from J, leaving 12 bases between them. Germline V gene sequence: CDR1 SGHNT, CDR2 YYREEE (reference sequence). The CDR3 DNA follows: TGTGCCAGCAGCTTGAAGGGGATCGGGAACATTCAGTACTTC. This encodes CASSLKGIGNIQYF.

CDR3 coding DNA: TGTGCCAGCAGATCACTAGTGGTATTCCAAGAACTCTCTGGAAACACCATATATTTT. Residues: CASRSLVVFQELSGNTIYF. The V call is TRBV28, the J call TRBJ1-3; D remains ambiguous. This CDR3 spans 19 amino acids. Germline values: CDR1 MDHEN, CDR2 SYDVKM. V lost 6 bases to trimming and J lost 0 bases, with 24 bases between them.

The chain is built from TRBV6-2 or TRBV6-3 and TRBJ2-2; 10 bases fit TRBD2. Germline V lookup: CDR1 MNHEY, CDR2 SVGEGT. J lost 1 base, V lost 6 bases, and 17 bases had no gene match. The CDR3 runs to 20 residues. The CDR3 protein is CASSPRTGFPSGRNTGELFF. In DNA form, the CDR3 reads TGTGCCAGCAGCCCGAGGACCGGTTTCCCTAGCGGGAGGAACACCGGGGAGCTGTTTTTT.

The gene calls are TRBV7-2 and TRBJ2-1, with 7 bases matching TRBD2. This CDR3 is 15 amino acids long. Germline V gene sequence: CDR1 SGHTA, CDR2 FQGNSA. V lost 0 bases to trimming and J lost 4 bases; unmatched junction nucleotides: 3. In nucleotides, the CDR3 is TGTGCCAGCAGCTTAGCTAGCGGGCCTTACAATGAGCAGTTCTTC. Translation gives CASSLASGPYNEQFF.

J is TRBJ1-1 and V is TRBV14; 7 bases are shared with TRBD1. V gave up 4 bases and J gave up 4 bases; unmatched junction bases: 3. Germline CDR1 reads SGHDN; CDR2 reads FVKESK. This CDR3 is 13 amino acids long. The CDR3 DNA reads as TGTGCCAGCAGCCTTGGGACAGTCACTGAAGCTTTCTTT. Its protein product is CASSLGTVTEAFF.

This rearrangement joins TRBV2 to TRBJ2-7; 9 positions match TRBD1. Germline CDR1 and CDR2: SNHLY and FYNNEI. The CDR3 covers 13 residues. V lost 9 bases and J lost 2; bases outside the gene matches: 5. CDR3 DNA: TGTGCCAGTACAGGGGGCCGGACCTACGAGCAGTACTTC. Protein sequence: CASTGGRTYEQYF.

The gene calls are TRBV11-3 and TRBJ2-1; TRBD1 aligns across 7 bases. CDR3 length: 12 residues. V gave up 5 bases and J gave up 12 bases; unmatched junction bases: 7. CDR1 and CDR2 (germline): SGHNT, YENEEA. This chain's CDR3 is CASSTVGTAQFF. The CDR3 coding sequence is TGTGCCAGCAGCACCGTAGGGACAGCGCAGTTCTTC.

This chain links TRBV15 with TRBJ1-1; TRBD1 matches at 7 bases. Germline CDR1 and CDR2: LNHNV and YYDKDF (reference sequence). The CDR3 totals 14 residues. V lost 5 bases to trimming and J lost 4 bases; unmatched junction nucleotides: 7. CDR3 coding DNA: TGTGCCACCAGCGCGACAGGGTCCCTCACTGAAGCTTTCTTT. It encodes CATSATGSLTEAFF.

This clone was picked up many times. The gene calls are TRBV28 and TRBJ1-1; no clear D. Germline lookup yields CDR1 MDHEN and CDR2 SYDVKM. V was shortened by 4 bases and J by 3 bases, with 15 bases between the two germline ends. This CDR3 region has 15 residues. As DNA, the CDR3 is TGTGCCAGCAGTTCCTCCCGGGTTTACGACACTGAAGCTTTCTTT. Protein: CASSSSRVYDTEAFF.

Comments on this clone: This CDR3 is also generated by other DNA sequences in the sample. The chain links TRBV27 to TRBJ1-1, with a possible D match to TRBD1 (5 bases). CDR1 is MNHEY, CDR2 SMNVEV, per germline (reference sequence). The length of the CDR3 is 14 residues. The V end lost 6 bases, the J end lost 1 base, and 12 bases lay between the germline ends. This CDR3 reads CASSYGTANTEAFF. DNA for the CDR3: TGTGCCAGCAGCTACGGGACTGCGAACACTGAAGCTTTCTTT.

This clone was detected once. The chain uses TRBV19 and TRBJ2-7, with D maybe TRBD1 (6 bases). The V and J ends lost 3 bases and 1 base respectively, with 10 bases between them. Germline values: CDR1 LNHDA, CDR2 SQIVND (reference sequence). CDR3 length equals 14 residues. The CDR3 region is CASSIRDTSYEQYF. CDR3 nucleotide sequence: TGTGCCAGTAGTATCAGGGACACTTCCTACGAGCAGTACTTC.

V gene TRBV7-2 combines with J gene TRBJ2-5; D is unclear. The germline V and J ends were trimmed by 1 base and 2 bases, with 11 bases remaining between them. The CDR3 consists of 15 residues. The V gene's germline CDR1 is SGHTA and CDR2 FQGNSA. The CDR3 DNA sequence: TGTGCCAGCAGCTTAGTCACTCTAGGACAAGAGACCCAGTACTTC. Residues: CASSLVTLGQETQYF.

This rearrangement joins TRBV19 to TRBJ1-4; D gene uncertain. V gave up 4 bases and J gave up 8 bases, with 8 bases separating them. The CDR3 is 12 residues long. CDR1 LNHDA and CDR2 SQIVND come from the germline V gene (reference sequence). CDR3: CASSTVSEKLFF. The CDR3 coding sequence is TGTGCCAGTAGTACGGTTTCCGAAAAACTGTTTTTT. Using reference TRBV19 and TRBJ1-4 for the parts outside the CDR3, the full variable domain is DGGITQSPKYLFRKEGQNVTLSCEQNLNHDAMYWYRQDPGQGLRLIYYSQIVNDFQKGDIAEGYSVSREKKESFPLTVTSAQKNPTAFYLCASSTVSEKLFFGSGTQLSVL.

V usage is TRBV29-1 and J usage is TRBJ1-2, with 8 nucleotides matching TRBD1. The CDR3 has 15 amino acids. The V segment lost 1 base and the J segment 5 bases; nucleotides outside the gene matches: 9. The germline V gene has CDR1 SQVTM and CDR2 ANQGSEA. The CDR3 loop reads CSVEAAMDRDYGYTF. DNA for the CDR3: TGCAGCGTTGAAGCAGCGATGGACAGGGATTATGGCTACACCTTC.

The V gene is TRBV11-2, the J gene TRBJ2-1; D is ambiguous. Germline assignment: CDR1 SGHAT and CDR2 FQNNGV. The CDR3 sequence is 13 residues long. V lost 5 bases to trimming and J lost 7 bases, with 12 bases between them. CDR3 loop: CASSPRVLNEQFF. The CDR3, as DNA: TGTGCCAGCAGCCCGAGAGTTTTGAATGAGCAGTTCTTC.

In nucleotides, the CDR3 is TGCGCCAGCAGCTTGGGCAGTCCGGGGGTCTCCCAAGAGACCCAGTACTTC. It is translated as CASSLGSPGVSQETQYF. The rearrangement uses TRBV5-1 and TRBJ2-5; tentatively, D is TRBD2 (6 bases). Germline V gene sequence: CDR1 SGHRS, CDR2 YFSETQ. This CDR3 is 17 amino acids long. The germline V and J ends were trimmed by 0 bases and 1 base, with 16 bases remaining between them. Drawing the rest from reference TRBV5-1 and TRBJ2-5, the complete variable domain is KAGVTQTPRYLIKTRGQQVTLSCSPISGHRSVSWYQQTPGQGLQFLFEYFSETQRNKGNFPGRFSGRQFSNSRSEMNVSTLELGDSALYLCASSLGSPGVSQETQYFGPGTRLLVL.

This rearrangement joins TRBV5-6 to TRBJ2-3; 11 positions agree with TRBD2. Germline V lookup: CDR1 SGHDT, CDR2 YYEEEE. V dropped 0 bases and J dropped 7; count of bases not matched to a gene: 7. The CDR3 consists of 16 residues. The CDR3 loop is CASSLGLAGGPNTQYF. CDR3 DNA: TGTGCCAGCAGCTTGGGGCTAGCGGGGGGACCGAATACGCAGTATTTT.

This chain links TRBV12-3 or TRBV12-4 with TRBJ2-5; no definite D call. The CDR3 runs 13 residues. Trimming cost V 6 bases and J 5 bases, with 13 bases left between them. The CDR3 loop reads CASSPIIRETQYF. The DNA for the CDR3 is TGTGCCAGCAGCCCTATCATTCGGGAGACCCAGTACTTC.

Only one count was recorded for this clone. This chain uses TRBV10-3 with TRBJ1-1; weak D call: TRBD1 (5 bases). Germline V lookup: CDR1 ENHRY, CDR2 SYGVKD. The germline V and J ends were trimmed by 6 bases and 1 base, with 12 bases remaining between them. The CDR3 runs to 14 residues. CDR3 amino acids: CAIRVTDTNTEAFF. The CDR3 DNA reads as TGTGCCATCAGGGTGACAGACACGAACACTGAAGCTTTCTTT.

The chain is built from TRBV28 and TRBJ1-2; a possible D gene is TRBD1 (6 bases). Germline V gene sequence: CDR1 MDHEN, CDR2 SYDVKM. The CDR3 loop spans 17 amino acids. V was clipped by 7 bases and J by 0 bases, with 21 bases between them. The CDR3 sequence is CASTWGQGRVSNYGYTF. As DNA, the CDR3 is TGTGCCAGCACCTGGGGGCAGGGGAGGGTTTCTAACTATGGCTACACCTTC.

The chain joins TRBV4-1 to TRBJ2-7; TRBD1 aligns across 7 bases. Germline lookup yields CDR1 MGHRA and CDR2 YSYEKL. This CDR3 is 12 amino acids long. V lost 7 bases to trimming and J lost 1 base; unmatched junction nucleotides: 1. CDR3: CASKGQSYEQYF. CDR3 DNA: TGCGCCAGCAAGGGACAGTCCTACGAGCAGTACTTC.